The next 23 T cell receptor beta chains were all read from a single sample in a study of blood T cell repertoires in COVID-19. The data were produced by immunoSEQ multiplex PCR, yet TCRdb's version contains in-frame clones alone and is incomplete. The sample lists 200,000 to 250,000 clones, around 86% seen once, with 7.2% in the top ten. Specimen: PBMCs or T cells enriched from blood (not recorded which). These receptor sequences come from a man aged 25-45 years in a cohort exposed to, infected with or recovered from COVID-19 (not recorded which).

J is TRBJ2-7 and V is TRBV9; a weak D match, TRBD2 (6 bases). The CDR3 has 14 amino acids. The V end was cut by 1 base, the J end by 3 bases, with 11 bases between. Germline V gene lookup returns CDR1 SGDLS and CDR2 YYNGEE. The CDR3 sequence is CASSVLPRDYEQYF. The CDR3 DNA reads TGTGCCAGCAGCGTACTTCCGCGGGACTACGAGCAGTACTTC.

The chain is built from TRBV11-2 and TRBJ1-2; TRBD1 agrees at 8 bases. The germline gives CDR1 SGHAT, CDR2 FQNNGV. The CDR3 spans 15 residues. Losses at the gene ends were 0 bases for V and 3 bases for J; bases not matched to a gene: 3. CDR3 sequence (DNA): TGTGCCAGCAGCTTAGATGGGACAGGCGACTATGGCTACACCTTC. Protein sequence: CASSLDGTGDYGYTF.

This sequence joins TRBV5-6 and TRBJ2-7; 9 bases agree with TRBD1. The trim removed 1 base at V and 3 bases at J, leaving 5 bases unmatched. Germline CDR1 is SGHDT and CDR2 is YYEEEE. The CDR3 spans 15 residues. The CDR3 nucleotides read TGTGCCAGCAGCTTGTTGGACAGGGGAGGCTACGAGCAGTACTTC. Protein sequence: CASSLLDRGGYEQYF.

This clone has more than one count but fewer than ten. The gene calls are TRBV2 and TRBJ1-5; D gene uncertain. The germline V gene encodes CDR1 SNHLY and CDR2 FYNNEI. The CDR3 loop spans 14 amino acids. V was cut by 6 bases and J by 2 bases, with 11 bases left in between. The CDR3 nucleotides are TGTGCCAGCAGCAACGGGAGGGGCAATCAGCCCCAGCATTTT. Encoded protein: CASSNGRGNQPQHF.

In this sample, this clone turned up a few times. The V gene is TRBV6-5, the J gene TRBJ2-6; tentatively, D is TRBD1 (6 bases). V lost 5 bases to trimming and J lost 3 bases, with 11 bases between them. Germline assignment: CDR1 MNHEY and CDR2 SVGAGI. This CDR3 has 15 residues. For the CDR3, the DNA is TGTGCCAGCAGTAAAAGGACAGATGGGGCCAACGTCCTGACTTTC. Its protein product is CASSKRTDGANVLTF.

The rearrangement uses TRBV27 and TRBJ2-1; 7 bases are shared with TRBD2. This CDR3 is built from 17 residues. The V segment lost 1 base and the J segment 5 bases; nucleotides outside the gene matches: 11. CDR1 and CDR2 (germline): MNHEY, SMNVEV (reference sequence). CDR3 residues: CASSLFGLAGDHNEQFF. The CDR3 DNA reads as TGTGCCAGCAGTTTATTTGGTTTGGCGGGAGATCACAATGAGCAGTTCTTC.

The chain links TRBV19 to TRBJ1-3; weak D call: TRBD1 (5 bases). Germline loops: CDR1 LNHDA, CDR2 SQIVND (reference sequence). The CDR3 covers 14 residues. The V gene lost 6 bases and the J gene lost 3 bases, with 12 bases spanning the gap. This CDR3 is CASRAGQGGNTIYF. CDR3 nucleotide sequence: TGTGCCAGTAGAGCCGGACAAGGTGGAAACACCATATATTTT.

This sequence joins TRBV29-1 and TRBJ2-7; D is ambiguous. This CDR3 contains 13 residues. The V gene lost 4 bases and the J gene lost 3 bases, with 13 bases spanning the gap. The germline V gene encodes CDR1 SQVTM and CDR2 ANQGSEA. CDR3 in amino acids: CSVGPSSGYEQYF. As DNA, the CDR3 is TGCAGCGTTGGGCCCTCCTCGGGCTACGAGCAGTACTTC.

The chain joins TRBV11-2 to TRBJ1-3; no definite D call. The CDR3 length is 14 residues. Germline values: CDR1 SGHAT, CDR2 FQNNGV. V lost 0 bases and J lost 6, with 9 bases in between. The CDR3 spells CASSLEGRSNTIYF. The CDR3 DNA follows: TGTGCCAGCAGCTTAGAAGGCAGGTCAAACACCATATATTTT.

This clone came up once. The chain joins TRBV27 to TRBJ2-7, with 10 nucleotides matching TRBD2. The V gene's germline CDR1 is MNHEY and CDR2 SMNVEV (reference sequence). The CDR3 is 21 amino acids. V shed 4 bases and J 1 base; nucleotides not matched to a gene: 22. The CDR3 loop reads CASSSIPPSLAGVFNSYEQYF. The CDR3 coding sequence is TGTGCCAGCAGTTCAATCCCTCCCAGTCTAGCGGGAGTTTTTAATTCCTACGAGCAGTACTTC.

The V call is TRBV7-9, the J call TRBJ2-3; tentatively, D is TRBD1 (6 bases). CDR3 size: 14 residues. The germline gives CDR1 SEHNR, CDR2 FQNEAQ (reference sequence). V lost 5 bases and J 1 base, leaving 10 bases between the germline ends. CDR3 nucleotides: TGTGCCAGCAGCCCACAGGGAGGCACAGATACGCAGTATTTT. Translating it yields CASSPQGGTDTQYF.

This chain joins TRBV4-3 and TRBJ2-1; a possible D gene is TRBD1 (5 bases). Deletions cut 1 base from V and 6 bases from J, with 10 bases between. This CDR3 spans 14 amino acids. Germline V gives CDR1 LGHNA, CDR2 YSLEER. For the CDR3, the DNA is TGCGCCAGCAGCCAAGCCGGACAATTCAATGAGCAGTTCTTC. Translation: CASSQAGQFNEQFF.

V and J are TRBV7-9 and TRBJ1-1, with D unclear. Trimming shortened V by 5 bases and J by 10 bases, and 14 bases separated the two germline ends. This CDR3 spans 12 amino acids. Germline V gene sequence: CDR1 SEHNR, CDR2 FQNEAQ (reference sequence). CDR3 loop: CASSASQVRAFF. CDR3 bases: TGTGCCAGCAGCGCCTCTCAGGTACGAGCTTTCTTT.

The chain links TRBV6-5 to TRBJ1-2, with TRBD1 identical over 7 bases. Looked up from germline, CDR1 is MNHEY and CDR2 is SVGAGI. CDR3 length: 15 residues. With V trimmed by 5 bases and J by 4 bases, 10 bases remained unmatched. CDR3: CASSPTGQGVYGYTF. The CDR3 coding sequence is TGTGCCAGCAGTCCGACAGGGCAGGGTGTCTATGGCTACACCTTC.

V and J are TRBV19 and TRBJ1-1; the D gene is possibly TRBD1 (5 bases). Germline lookup yields CDR1 LNHDA and CDR2 SQIVND (reference sequence). This CDR3 comprises 15 residues. Trimming left V 5 bases short and J 1 base short, with 14 bases between. The CDR3 region is CASSLHRSENTEAFF. CDR3 coding DNA: TGTGCCAGTAGTCTCCACAGGTCGGAGAACACTGAAGCTTTCTTT. The complete variable domain, with remaining parts taken from reference TRBV19 and TRBJ1-1, reads DGGITQSPKYLFRKEGQNVTLSCEQNLNHDAMYWYRQDPGQGLRLIYYSQIVNDFQKGDIAEGYSVSREKKESFPLTVTSAQKNPTAFYLCASSLHRSENTEAFFGQGTRLTVV.

The chain joins TRBV6-1 to TRBJ2-5; the D is unclear. Germline values: CDR1 MNHNS, CDR2 SASEGT. The V end was cut by 3 bases, the J end by 2 bases, with 19 bases between. This CDR3 spans 17 amino acids. The DNA of the CDR3 is TGTGCCAGCAGTGATCCCCTTATAAATCTTATTCAAGAGACCCAGTACTTC. It is translated as CASSDPLINLIQETQYF.

This chain uses TRBV4-3 with TRBJ2-5, with D perhaps matching TRBD1 (7 bases). In germline, CDR1 is LGHNA, CDR2 YSLEER. V was clipped by 11 bases and J by 5 bases, with 15 bases between them. The CDR3 consists of 12 residues. The CDR3 region is CASKGAGETQYF. The CDR3 DNA reads as TGCGCCTCCAAGGGGGCGGGGGAGACCCAGTACTTC.

This rearrangement joins TRBV19 to TRBJ2-3, with D perhaps matching TRBD2 (5 bases). Germline CDR1 LNHDA, CDR2 SQIVND (reference sequence). Trimming pared 5 bases from V and 8 bases from J, leaving 17 bases between. This CDR3 is built from 14 residues. DNA of the CDR3: TGTGCCAGTAGTCTTTCCCTATGGGCGGGTACGCAGTATTTT. Translating it yields CASSLSLWAGTQYF.

The table lists this clone with a count of one. The rearrangement joins TRBV6-2 or TRBV6-3 to TRBJ2-1; TRBD2 matches 9 bases. V gave up 5 bases and J gave up 1 base; unmatched junction bases: 6. CDR3 length: 16 amino acids. The germline V gene encodes CDR1 MNHEY and CDR2 SVGEGT. CDR3 DNA: TGTGCCAGCAGTCCACCTAGCGGGACTTCCTACAATGAGCAGTTCTTC. Translation gives CASSPPSGTSYNEQFF.

The DNA of the CDR3 is TGTGCCAGCAGCCGACAGGTACCCAGGCAAGAGACCCAGTACTTC. This codes for CASSRQVPRQETQYF. The V gene is TRBV28, the J gene TRBJ2-5; D may be TRBD1 (6 bases). CDR1 and CDR2 from the germline V gene are MDHEN and SYDVKM. The CDR3 consists of 15 residues. V shed 6 bases and J shed 2 bases, with 16 bases lying between them.

This chain joins TRBV19 and TRBJ2-5; D is perhaps TRBD1 (6 bases). Germline CDR1 and CDR2: LNHDA and SQIVND (reference sequence). The CDR3 runs to 16 residues. V lost 7 bases, J lost 5 bases, and 23 bases lay in between. The CDR3 region has the DNA TGTGCCAGTACCACAGGGTCTCTCAAAGGGATGGAGACCCAGTACTTC. This gives the protein CASTTGSLKGMETQYF.

This clone has a single count. The V call is TRBV29-1, the J call TRBJ2-5; TRBD2 aligns across 11 bases. Germline assignment: CDR1 SQVTM and CDR2 ANQGSEA. With V trimmed by 6 bases and J by 3 bases, 12 bases remained unmatched. CDR3 length equals 16 residues. CDR3 sequence: CSVEGPSGRRKETQYF. The CDR3 region has the DNA TGCAGCGTCGAGGGTCCTAGCGGGAGGCGCAAAGAGACCCAGTACTTC.

This clone occurred once. As DNA, the CDR3 is TGCAGCGTGAGCCCGGGACAGTCGAACACCGGGGAGCTGTTTTTT. As protein: CSVSPGQSNTGELFF. The J gene is TRBJ2-2, the V gene TRBV29-1; 7 positions agree with TRBD1. V lost 6 bases, J lost 0 bases, and 7 bases stayed unmatched. Germline V gives CDR1 SQVTM, CDR2 ANQGSEA. This CDR3 is built from 15 residues.